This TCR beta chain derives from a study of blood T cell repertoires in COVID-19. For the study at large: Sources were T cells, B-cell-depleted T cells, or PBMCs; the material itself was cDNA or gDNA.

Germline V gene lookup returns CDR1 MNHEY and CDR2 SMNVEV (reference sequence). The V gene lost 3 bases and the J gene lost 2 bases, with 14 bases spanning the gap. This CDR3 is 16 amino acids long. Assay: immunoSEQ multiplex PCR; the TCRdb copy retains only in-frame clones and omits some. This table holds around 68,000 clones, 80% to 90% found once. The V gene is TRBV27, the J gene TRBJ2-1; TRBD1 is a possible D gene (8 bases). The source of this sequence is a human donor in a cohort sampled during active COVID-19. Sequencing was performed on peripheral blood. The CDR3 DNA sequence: TGTGCCAGCAGTTTCGGACAGGGAGGGACCTACAATGAGCAGTTCTTC. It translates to CASSFGQGGTYNEQFF.